In this sample, the clone carrying this T cell receptor (beta chain) turned up many times. This sample is drawn from a study of response to subunit inactivated influenza vaccine. The CDR3 is 18 amino acids. J was trimmed by 0 bases and V by 5 bases; bases with no gene match: 8. In TCRdb, the RT-PCR reads were re-called with MiXCR into one record per CDR3 protein. This sample has some 500,000 distinct CDR3 sequences, with 15% to 20% found just once. This TCR was sampled from a man aged 50-75 years who received an inactivated influenza vaccine. This sequence joins TRBV12-3 or TRBV12-4 and TRBJ2-2, with TRBD2 identical over 11 bases. The sequencing used CD4+ T cells sorted from PBMCs, collected less than 30 months after vaccination. For the CDR3, the DNA is TGTGCCAGCAGTCGGAGACTAGCGGGGTACGCGAACACCGGGGAGCTGTTTTTT. This codes for CASSRRLAGYANTGELFF.